This TCR beta chain was sequenced during a study of shared T cell receptors in the human thymus. In this sample, this clone turned up a few times. Generated by immunoSEQ multiplex PCR, the TCRdb table keeps only in-frame clones and is missing some. Of hundreds of thousands of clones detected, around 78% appear once; the ten largest clones hold roughly 0.013%. The same data also went into a second study, on human thymus T cells.

This TCR was recovered from a boy under two years old with a congenital heart defect. Specimen: thymocytes.

The CDR3 bases are TGTGCCAGCAGCCTCGGACAGGGGGACACTGAAGCTTTCTTT. Amino acids: CASSLGQGDTEAFF. The J gene is TRBJ1-1, the V gene TRBV9, with 10 bases identical to TRBD1. The length of the CDR3 is 14 residues. Germline V CDR1 and CDR2: SGDLS, YYNGEE. After removal of 4 bases from V and 3 bases from J, the junction contained 3 bases not matched to a gene. The whole variable domain, filled in from reference TRBV9 and TRBJ1-1, reads DSGVTQTPKHLITATGQRVTLRCSPRSGDLSVYWYQQSLDQGLQFLIQYYNGEERAKGNILERFSAQQFPDLHSELNLSSLELGDSALYFCASSLGQGDTEAFFGQGTRLTVV.